These 28 T cell receptor beta chains were all obtained from the same sample, sequenced in a study of blood T cell repertoires in COVID-19 (dated by TCRdb to the early 2020s). Library preparation was by the immunoSEQ multiplex PCR assay. What TCRdb holds here is the immuneACCESS table cut down to in-frame rearrangements. Part of the clones is not present; checked against another copy, under half of the missing clones reflect an unresolved V gene, and the others are unexplained. Present in this sample are about 470,000 clones, around 90% of which were seen just once. The ten largest clonotypes hold 0.7% of the sample. The specimen was PBMCs or T cells enriched from blood (not recorded which). These receptors all come from a woman under 30 who had recovered from COVID-19.

This rearrangement joins TRBV28 to TRBJ1-5; D unresolved. The CDR3 consists of 14 residues. Trimming took off 2 bases at V and 5 bases at J, with 10 bases between the two ends. Looked up from germline, CDR1 is MDHEN and CDR2 is SYDVKM. Here the CDR3 reads CASSLENSDQPQHF. The CDR3, as DNA: TGTGCCAGCAGTTTAGAGAACTCTGATCAGCCCCAGCATTTT.

V usage is TRBV5-1 and J usage is TRBJ1-6, with TRBD1 identical over 10 bases. The CDR3 is 21 amino acids. J gave up 0 bases and V 1 base, and 13 bases lay outside the gene matches. Germline V lookup: CDR1 SGHRS, CDR2 YFSETQ. The CDR3 reads CASSLSDRGQSSSSYNSPLHF. CDR3 DNA: TGCGCCAGCAGCTTGAGTGACAGGGGGCAAAGCTCGAGCTCCTATAATTCACCCCTCCACTTT.

This rearrangement joins TRBV29-1 to TRBJ2-3; 15 bases are a match to TRBD2. Germline V gives CDR1 SQVTM, CDR2 ANQGSEA. Germline trimming cut 3 bases from V and 6 bases from J; bases unmatched to any gene: 4. The CDR3 spans 15 residues. The CDR3 spells CSVDPGTSGGDTQYF. In DNA form, the CDR3 reads TGCAGCGTTGACCCCGGGACTAGCGGGGGGGATACGCAGTATTTT.

The gene calls are TRBV24-1 and TRBJ2-3; 7 positions agree with TRBD1. The germline V gene has CDR1 KGHDR and CDR2 SFDVKD. The trim removed 3 bases at V and 2 bases at J, leaving 1 base unmatched. This CDR3 spans 14 amino acids. The CDR3 bases are TGTGCCACCAGTGATGACAGGGCCACAGATACGCAGTATTTT. Amino acids: CATSDDRATDTQYF.

There are a few counts of this clone. The V gene is TRBV4-1, the J gene TRBJ1-1; D might be TRBD1 (5 bases). This CDR3 contains 16 residues. Per the germline V gene, CDR1 is MGHRA and CDR2 is YSYEKL. The V end lost 1 base, the J end lost 4 bases, and 16 bases lay between the germline ends. The CDR3 region is CASSQVVGPQGTEAFF. Here the CDR3 DNA reads TGCGCCAGCAGCCAAGTCGTCGGCCCGCAGGGCACTGAAGCTTTCTTT.

The rearrangement uses TRBV6-5 and TRBJ1-1; D ambiguous. There are 14 residues in the CDR3. V was trimmed by 1 base and J by 2 bases, leaving 8 bases between them. CDR1 and CDR2 (germline): MNHEY, SVGAGI. As DNA, the CDR3 is TGTGCCAGCAGTTACTTGGGGAGTAACACTGAAGCTTTCTTT. This sequence encodes CASSYLGSNTEAFF.

V gene TRBV7-2 combines with J gene TRBJ2-5; 8 bases align to TRBD2. Germline assignment: CDR1 SGHTA and CDR2 FQGNSA. The CDR3 is made up of 15 amino acids. With V trimmed by 5 bases and J by 4 bases, 9 bases remained unmatched. CDR3 in amino acids: CASSRFSGGRETQYF. The CDR3 nucleotides are TGTGCCAGCAGCCGGTTCTCGGGGGGGAGAGAGACCCAGTACTTC.

The gene calls are TRBV19 and TRBJ1-3; D possibly corresponds to TRBD1 (6 bases). Trimming left V 4 bases short and J 0 bases short, with 16 bases between. The V gene's germline CDR1 is LNHDA and CDR2 SQIVND (reference sequence). The CDR3 is 17 residues long. CDR3 coding DNA: TGTGCCAGTAGTACTACCAGGGGACCAACCTCTGGAAACACCATATATTTT. This translates into CASSTTRGPTSGNTIYF.

V gene TRBV30 combines with J gene TRBJ1-1, with TRBD1 as a possible D gene (5 bases). Germline V gene lookup returns CDR1 GTSNPN and CDR2 SVGIG (reference sequence). Trimming shortened V by 4 bases and J by 3 bases, and 12 bases separated the two germline ends. This CDR3 contains 13 residues. CDR3 in DNA: TGTGCCTGGACCCTGGGGGGGGACACTGAAGCTTTCTTT. It yields the protein CAWTLGGDTEAFF.

V gene TRBV6-5 combines with J gene TRBJ2-2, with a tentative D call TRBD1 (7 bases). CDR1 and CDR2 (germline): MNHEY, SVGAGI. This CDR3 region has 16 residues. V gave up 4 bases and J gave up 4 bases, with 16 bases separating them. As DNA, the CDR3 is TGTGCCAGCAGTTCCCTACCAGGGGGACTCACCGGGGAGCTGTTTTTT. It is translated as CASSSLPGGLTGELFF.

A note on this clone: Other DNA sequences from this sample encode an identical CDR3 as well. J is TRBJ2-5 and V is TRBV5-1; 10 positions match TRBD1. Per the germline V gene, CDR1 is SGHRS and CDR2 is YFSETQ. The CDR3 spans 15 residues. The junction had 5 bases not matched to a gene; V was cut back by 4 bases and J by 2 bases. This CDR3 reads CASSLRTGGQETQYF. The CDR3 nucleotides are TGCGCCAGCAGCCTCCGGACAGGGGGGCAAGAGACCCAGTACTTC.

The V gene is TRBV15, the J gene TRBJ1-6, with D hard to call. Trimming stripped 7 bases from V and 0 bases from J, with 10 bases between. Germline V lookup: CDR1 LNHNV, CDR2 YYDKDF (reference sequence). The CDR3 has 15 residues. CDR3 amino acids: CATKRRSSYNSPLHF. CDR3 coding DNA: TGTGCCACCAAGAGGCGAAGCTCCTATAATTCACCCCTCCACTTT.

The V and J genes are TRBV5-6 and TRBJ2-7; a weak D match, TRBD2 (6 bases). Germline V gene lookup returns CDR1 SGHDT and CDR2 YYEEEE. V gave up 6 bases and J gave up 2 bases, with 15 bases separating them. This CDR3 is 14 amino acids long. The CDR3 here is CASTKRLGTYEQYF. The DNA of the CDR3 is TGTGCCAGCACCAAAAGACTAGGAACCTACGAGCAGTACTTC.

The rearrangement links TRBV3-1 (or the pseudogene TRBV3-2) to TRBJ1-2; 8 bases line up with TRBD1. Germline V gene sequence: CDR1 LGHDT, CDR2 YNNKEL (reference sequence). There are 15 residues in the CDR3. After removal of 4 bases from V and 0 bases from J, the junction contained 4 bases not matched to a gene. The CDR3 sequence: CASSPETGANYGYTF. CDR3 sequence (DNA): TGTGCCAGCAGCCCCGAGACAGGGGCTAACTATGGCTACACCTTC.

V is TRBV19 and J is TRBJ2-5, with 7 bases aligning to TRBD1. Germline V CDR1 and CDR2: LNHDA, SQIVND (reference sequence). The CDR3 is made up of 15 amino acids. The V gene end was trimmed by 6 bases and the J gene end by 5 bases; junction bases not matched to a gene: 12. The CDR3, as DNA: TGTGCCAGTAGCATCACCGGGACAGTACAGGAGACCCAGTACTTC. Translation gives CASSITGTVQETQYF. Based on the CDR3 plus reference TRBV19 and TRBJ2-5, the full variable domain is DGGITQSPKYLFRKEGQNVTLSCEQNLNHDAMYWYRQDPGQGLRLIYYSQIVNDFQKGDIAEGYSVSREKKESFPLTVTSAQKNPTAFYLCASSITGTVQETQYFGPGTRLLVL.

This chain joins TRBV25-1 and TRBJ2-3; D gene ambiguous. The germline V gene encodes CDR1 MGHDK and CDR2 SYGVNS. Between the trimmed V and J ends, which lost 3 bases and 6 bases, there was a span of 7 bases. The CDR3 runs 12 residues. In DNA, the CDR3 is TGTGCCAGCAGTGAGTACAGCGATACGCAGTATTTT. Translating gives CASSEYSDTQYF.

V gene TRBV28 combines with J gene TRBJ2-7; no definite D call. Germline V lookup: CDR1 MDHEN, CDR2 SYDVKM. The CDR3 is 14 residues long. V was cut by 7 bases and J by 2 bases, with 15 bases left in between. The CDR3 DNA sequence: TGTGCCAGCACTCCGGCCGGCGGCACCTACGAGCAGTACTTC. Translated, it gives CASTPAGGTYEQYF.

This clone was recorded a few times. The chain links TRBV5-6 to TRBJ2-3; tentatively, D is TRBD2 (6 bases). This CDR3 contains 16 residues. The germline V gene encodes CDR1 SGHDT and CDR2 YYEEEE. Trimming took 0 bases from V and 3 from J, leaving 14 bases between them. The CDR3 loop is CASSLEGHGGTDTQYF. The CDR3 bases are TGTGCCAGCAGCTTGGAAGGCCACGGAGGGACAGATACGCAGTATTTT.

The rearrangement uses TRBV3-1 (or the pseudogene TRBV3-2) and TRBJ2-5, with D tentatively TRBD2 (6 bases). There are 15 residues in the CDR3. The germline V and J ends were trimmed by 6 bases and 0 bases, with 14 bases remaining between them. The V gene's germline CDR1 is LGHDT and CDR2 YNNKEL (reference sequence). DNA for the CDR3: TGTGCCAGCAGGCACGACCGGGACTACCAAGAGACCCAGTACTTC. As protein: CASRHDRDYQETQYF.

The chain joins TRBV10-3 to TRBJ2-2, with 7 bases identical to TRBD1. Trimming cost V 11 bases and J 0 bases; bases outside gene matches: 6. This CDR3 region has 14 residues. The germline gives CDR1 ENHRY, CDR2 SYGVKD. This CDR3 reads CASQGETNTGELFF. The CDR3 region has the DNA TGTGCCTCGCAGGGGGAGACGAACACCGGGGAGCTGTTTTTT.

The chain joins TRBV29-1 to TRBJ2-3, with 7 bases matching TRBD1. V lost 7 bases and J lost 6; bases outside the gene matches: 7. CDR3 length: 12 residues. CDR1 is SQVTM and CDR2 is ANQGSEA in the germline V gene. The CDR3 loop is CSAKGAGDTQYF. The CDR3 region has the DNA TGCAGCGCTAAGGGGGCGGGCGATACGCAGTATTTT.

This chain uses TRBV19 with TRBJ2-2, with 8 positions matching TRBD2. J was trimmed by 1 base and V by 5 bases; bases with no gene match: 3. In germline, CDR1 is LNHDA, CDR2 SQIVND (reference sequence). The CDR3 is 15 amino acids. The DNA for the CDR3 is TGTGCCAGTAGTTTAGCGGGAAGGAACACCGGGGAGCTGTTTTTT. Amino acids: CASSLAGRNTGELFF. Full variable domain (missing parts from reference TRBV19 and TRBJ2-2): DGGITQSPKYLFRKEGQNVTLSCEQNLNHDAMYWYRQDPGQGLRLIYYSQIVNDFQKGDIAEGYSVSREKKESFPLTVTSAQKNPTAFYLCASSLAGRNTGELFFGEGSRLTVL.

The gene calls are TRBV11-2 and TRBJ2-7; D gene ambiguous. The CDR3 has 14 amino acids. V was cut by 6 bases and J by 2 bases, with 14 bases left in between. Germline CDR1 SGHAT, CDR2 FQNNGV. CDR3 nucleotide sequence: TGTGCCAGCAGTTTTTCAGGTTCACCCTACGAGCAGTACTTC. Translating it yields CASSFSGSPYEQYF.

The chain carries TRBV12-3 or TRBV12-4 and TRBJ1-2; 7 positions match TRBD1. V trimming: 6 bases; J trimming: 8 bases; junction bases outside the gene matches: 9. This CDR3 has 13 amino acids. CDR3 amino acids: CASSPGQSSGYTF. The CDR3 coding sequence is TGTGCCAGCAGCCCGGGACAGTCGAGCGGCTACACCTTC.

This clone has a single count. The chain has TRBV5-6 and TRBJ2-6; 7 positions agree with TRBD1. Trimming took 4 bases from V and 4 from J; bases not matched to a gene: 11. Per the germline V gene, CDR1 is SGHDT and CDR2 is YYEEEE. The CDR3 spans 17 residues. This CDR3 is CASSLLGTGAGANVLTF. DNA of the CDR3: TGTGCCAGCAGCCTCCTGGGTACAGGGGCGGGGGCCAACGTCCTGACTTTC.

For this clone: One end of the junction is discordant with germline, which a read error may explain. This chain links TRBV7-7 with TRBJ2-3, with 11 bases fitting TRBD1. The CDR3 is made up of 15 amino acids. Germline CDR1 and CDR2: SSHAT and FNYEAQ (reference sequence). The DNA for the CDR3 is TGTGCTAGCAGCTTAACGGGACAGGGGGCAGATACGCAGTATTTT. Its translation: CASSLTGQGADTQYF.

The chain uses TRBV28 and TRBJ1-6; 11 bases align to TRBD1. Germline values: CDR1 MDHEN, CDR2 SYDVKM. After removal of 7 bases from V and 8 bases from J, the junction contained 10 bases not matched to a gene. The CDR3 sequence is 16 residues long. Here the CDR3 reads CASTTRTGGTYSPLHF. In DNA, the CDR3 is TGTGCCAGCACTACAAGGACAGGGGGCACCTATTCACCCCTCCACTTT.

This rearrangement joins TRBV11-2 to TRBJ1-2; 9 bases fit TRBD1. Germline lookup yields CDR1 SGHAT and CDR2 FQNNGV. J was trimmed by 4 bases and V by 5 bases; bases with no gene match: 14. The CDR3 is 17 residues long. DNA for the CDR3: TGTGCCAGCAGCCCAAACCCCGGGACAGGGAGCTTCTATGGCTACACCTTC. Amino acids: CASSPNPGTGSFYGYTF. Full variable domain (outside the CDR3, taken from reference TRBV11-2 and TRBJ1-2): EAGVAQSPRYKIIEKRQSVAFWCNPISGHATLYWYQQILGQGPKLLIQFQNNGVVDDSQLPKDRFSAERLKGVDSTLKIQPAKLEDSAVYLCASSPNPGTGSFYGYTFGSGTRLTVV.